Listed here are 26 T cell receptor beta chains from one sample, sequenced in a study of cytomegalovirus exposure and HLA in healthy donors (dated by TCRdb to 2016 to 2017). Receptors were amplified or captured by the immunoSEQ multiplex PCR assay. TCRdb retrieved this table from immuneACCESS and kept in-frame rearrangements only. Not all clones are present; in checked studies, unresolved V genes account for under half, and no reason is known for the remainder. The sample data list some 330,000 clones, and around 86% of these were observed just once. In total, the top ten clones hold 0.75% to 0.85% of the sample. Sequencing used PBMCs. The receptors were gathered from a woman younger than 35 in good health and CMV-seronegative.

This chain uses TRBV9 with TRBJ2-7; 7 bases fit TRBD2. Germline V gene lookup returns CDR1 SGDLS and CDR2 YYNGEE. Germline trimming cut 0 bases from V and 0 bases from J; bases unmatched to any gene: 6. The CDR3 contains 16 residues. The CDR3 spells CASSVGSLAASYEQYF. Here the CDR3 DNA reads TGTGCCAGCAGCGTAGGGTCGCTAGCGGCCTCCTACGAGCAGTACTTC.

This chain links TRBV5-6 with TRBJ2-5; no reliable D call. The CDR3 has 11 residues. The germline V gene has CDR1 SGHDT and CDR2 YYEEEE. The V end was cut by 4 bases, the J end by 4 bases, with 5 bases between. DNA of the CDR3: TGTGCCAGCAGCCGAGGAGAGACCCAGTACTTC. Protein product: CASSRGETQYF.

This clone was counted a few times. The V call is TRBV25-1, the J call TRBJ1-1; tentatively, D is TRBD1 (5 bases). Trimming shortened V by 6 bases and J by 1 base, and 15 bases separated the two germline ends. CDR3 length: 15 residues. Germline V lookup: CDR1 MGHDK, CDR2 SYGVNS. CDR3 protein: CASSRSHDRNTEAFF. CDR3 sequence (DNA): TGTGCCAGCAGCCGATCCCACGACAGGAACACTGAAGCTTTCTTT.

The chain has TRBV27 and TRBJ2-3; 9 bases align to TRBD2. Germline trimming cut 6 bases from V and 8 bases from J; bases unmatched to any gene: 6. The CDR3 is 13 residues long. Germline V gene sequence: CDR1 MNHEY, CDR2 SMNVEV (reference sequence). Here the CDR3 reads CASRIGGRGTQYF. CDR3 nucleotide sequence: TGTGCCAGCAGGATAGGCGGGAGGGGTACGCAGTATTTT.

The J gene is TRBJ1-1, the V gene TRBV6-5; D gene unclear. Germline CDR1 reads MNHEY; CDR2 reads SVGAGI. Between the trimmed V and J ends, which lost 7 bases and 7 bases, there was a span of 19 bases. This CDR3 comprises 14 residues. CDR3 sequence: CASTPQAGYGEAFF. The CDR3, as DNA: TGTGCCAGCACTCCCCAAGCGGGGTATGGTGAAGCTTTCTTT.

The CDR3 is CASSQLAGGRSGELFF. The CDR3 nucleotides are TGTGCCAGCTCACAACTAGCGGGAGGGCGATCCGGGGAGCTGTTTTTT. V is TRBV18 and J is TRBJ2-2; 13 bases map to TRBD2. In germline, CDR1 is KGHSH, CDR2 LQKENI. CDR3 length equals 16 residues. The trim removed 4 bases at V and 6 bases at J, leaving 5 bases unmatched.

The gene calls are TRBV5-4 and TRBJ2-3; TRBD2 agrees at 9 bases. Germline V gene data show CDR1 as SGHNT and CDR2 as YYREEE (reference sequence). The CDR3 consists of 15 residues. Unmatched junction bases numbered 3, after V lost 4 bases and J lost 0 bases. CDR3 sequence reads: CASSPAGGSTDTQYF. The CDR3 nucleotides read TGTGCCAGCAGCCCAGCGGGAGGCAGCACAGATACGCAGTATTTT.

V gene TRBV30 combines with J gene TRBJ2-5; perhaps TRBD1 as D (7 bases). The germline V gene has CDR1 GTSNPN and CDR2 SVGIG (reference sequence). This CDR3 spans 15 amino acids. Trimming took off 3 bases at V and 2 bases at J, with 16 bases between the two ends. Here the CDR3 DNA reads TGTGCCTGGAGCCCAGGGGGGACTGCGCAAGAGACCCAGTACTTC. This translates into CAWSPGGTAQETQYF.

The chain couples TRBV28 to TRBJ2-7, with 8 bases identical to TRBD2. Losses at the gene ends were 7 bases for V and 2 bases for J; bases not matched to a gene: 10. CDR3 length: 15 amino acids. CDR1 and CDR2 (germline): MDHEN, SYDVKM. CDR3 amino acids: CASTPAPSGPYEQYF. For the CDR3, the DNA is TGTGCCAGCACCCCCGCCCCTAGCGGGCCCTACGAGCAGTACTTC.

The V call is TRBV19, the J call TRBJ2-1; TRBD1 matches at 8 bases. The CDR3 is 14 residues long. Trimming at V came to 1 base and at J to 5 bases, leaving 1 base not matched to a gene. Germline assignment: CDR1 LNHDA and CDR2 SQIVND (reference sequence). In DNA, the CDR3 is TGTGCCAGTAGTATAGGGACAGGGAACAATGAGCAGTTCTTC. Amino acids: CASSIGTGNNEQFF. Supplemented by reference TRBV19 and TRBJ2-1, the full variable domain reads DGGITQSPKYLFRKEGQNVTLSCEQNLNHDAMYWYRQDPGQGLRLIYYSQIVNDFQKGDIAEGYSVSREKKESFPLTVTSAQKNPTAFYLCASSIGTGNNEQFFGPGTRLTVL.

V and J are TRBV11-2 and TRBJ2-7, with TRBD2 as a possible D gene (6 bases). The V gene lost 3 bases and the J gene lost 5 bases, with 20 bases spanning the gap. The CDR3 contains 16 residues. Germline assignment: CDR1 SGHAT and CDR2 FQNNGV. The CDR3 DNA is TGTGCCAGCAGCTTCCCGTCGGCGGGAAGTTTCGACGAGCAGTACTTC. As protein: CASSFPSAGSFDEQYF.

J is TRBJ2-3 and V is TRBV7-3, with unresolved D. Between the trimmed V and J ends, which lost 1 base and 4 bases, there was a span of 6 bases. The CDR3 contains 13 residues. Germline V CDR1 and CDR2: SGHTA, FQGTGA. The CDR3 DNA sequence: TGTGCCAGCAGCTTAATAGGAGCAGATACGCAGTATTTT. Protein sequence: CASSLIGADTQYF.

The chain couples TRBV9 to TRBJ2-1, with D unresolved. Per germline, CDR1 SGDLS and CDR2 YYNGEE. The CDR3 contains 14 residues. Between the trimmed V and J ends, which lost 4 bases and 0 bases, there was a span of 8 bases. The CDR3 sequence is CASSPGNSYNEQFF. The CDR3 DNA follows: TGTGCCAGCAGCCCAGGAAACTCCTACAATGAGCAGTTCTTC. Looking up the rest from reference TRBV9 and TRBJ2-1 gives the full variable domain: DSGVTQTPKHLITATGQRVTLRCSPRSGDLSVYWYQQSLDQGLQFLIQYYNGEERAKGNILERFSAQQFPDLHSELNLSSLELGDSALYFCASSPGNSYNEQFFGPGTRLTVL.

This clone was seen only a few times. The V call is TRBV29-1, the J call TRBJ1-2; tentative D call: TRBD1 (5 bases). The germline V gene encodes CDR1 SQVTM and CDR2 ANQGSEA. The CDR3 loop spans 13 amino acids. Trimming stripped 4 bases from V and 6 bases from J, with 15 bases between. CDR3 DNA: TGCAGCGTTGGCCTCAGTGGGGCCGATGGCTACACCTTC. Translated: CSVGLSGADGYTF.

This sequence joins TRBV4-1 and TRBJ1-5, with TRBD1 as a possible D gene (5 bases). V lost 0 bases, J lost 2 bases, and 8 bases lay in between. The CDR3 extends over 15 amino acids. CDR1 MGHRA and CDR2 YSYEKL come from the germline V gene. The CDR3 DNA sequence: TGCGCCAGCAGCCAAGACCCGGGGGGCAATCAGCCCCAGCATTTT. Its translation: CASSQDPGGNQPQHF.

The chain couples TRBV7-9 to TRBJ2-5; TRBD2 agrees at 7 bases. The CDR3 runs to 13 residues. CDR1 and CDR2 from the germline V gene are SEHNR and FQNEAQ (reference sequence). Trimming at V came to 4 bases and at J to 3 bases, leaving 2 bases not matched to a gene. The CDR3 spells CASSSSGKETQYF. CDR3 in DNA: TGTGCCAGCAGCTCTAGCGGTAAAGAGACCCAGTACTTC. Filled out from reference TRBV7-9 and TRBJ2-5, the complete variable domain reads DTGVSQNPRHKITKRGQNVTFRCDPISEHNRLYWYRQTLGQGPEFLTYFQNEAQLEKSRLLSDRFSAERPKGSFSTLEIQRTEQGDSAMYLCASSSSGKETQYFGPGTRLLVL.

This chain links TRBV4-3 with TRBJ2-7; 7 bases agree with TRBD2. CDR1 LGHNA and CDR2 YSLEER come from the germline V gene. Losses at the gene ends were 0 bases for V and 3 bases for J; bases not matched to a gene: 5. The CDR3 totals 15 residues. The CDR3 sequence is CASSQEWRESYEQYF. The CDR3 nucleotides read TGCGCCAGCAGCCAAGAGTGGCGGGAGAGCTACGAGCAGTACTTC.

The rearrangement joins TRBV9 to TRBJ2-1; TRBD2 agrees at 9 bases. Germline V gene data show CDR1 as SGDLS and CDR2 as YYNGEE. Unmatched junction bases numbered 4, after V lost 0 bases and J lost 3 bases. The CDR3 is 16 residues long. CDR3 nucleotides: TGTGCCAGCAGCGTAGCAGCGGGAGGTAACTACAATGAGCAGTTCTTC. This sequence encodes CASSVAAGGNYNEQFF.

This chain uses TRBV5-4 with TRBJ2-5; D not certain. CDR1 SGHNT and CDR2 YYREEE come from the germline V gene (reference sequence). This CDR3 comprises 16 residues. The V gene lost 4 bases and the J gene lost 0 bases, with 16 bases spanning the gap. CDR3 residues: CASSRSLLADQETQYF. For the CDR3, the DNA is TGTGCCAGCAGCCGGTCGTTGTTGGCGGACCAAGAGACCCAGTACTTC.

The J gene is TRBJ1-2, the V gene TRBV4-2; 10 bases map to TRBD1. V lost 7 bases, J lost 5 bases, and 7 bases stayed unmatched. CDR3 length equals 14 residues. Germline V lookup: CDR1 LGHNA, CDR2 YNFKEQ. CDR3 sequence: CASNEGDRGYGYTF. For the CDR3, the DNA is TGTGCCAGCAACGAGGGGGACAGGGGATATGGCTACACCTTC.

This chain connects TRBV9 to TRBJ1-2, with D possibly TRBD1 on 6 matching bases. Trimming left V 4 bases short and J 2 bases short, with 12 bases between. From germline, CDR1 is SGDLS and CDR2 YYNGEE. The CDR3 runs 14 residues. CDR3 coding DNA: TGTGCCAGCAGCCCTCGGACAGTAAACTATGGCTACACCTTC. Residues: CASSPRTVNYGYTF.

The chain is built from TRBV7-3 and TRBJ2-3; 8 nucleotides agree with TRBD2. V was pared by 2 bases and J by 4 bases, with 8 bases of the junction left unmatched. In germline, CDR1 is SGHTA, CDR2 FQGTGA. The CDR3 runs to 16 residues. CDR3 DNA sequence: TGTGCCAGCAGCTTATGGGCGGGGGGCTTCCCAGATACGCAGTATTTT. It specifies CASSLWAGGFPDTQYF. Full variable domain (outside the CDR3, taken from reference TRBV7-3 and TRBJ2-3): GAGVSQTPSNKVTEKGKYVELRCDPISGHTALYWYRQSLGQGPEFLIYFQGTGAADDSGLPNDRFFAVRPEGSVSTLKIQRTERGDSAVYLCASSLWAGGFPDTQYFGPGTRLTVL.

In nucleotides, the CDR3 is TGTGCCAGCAGTTACTGGCGGGAGGGCCACAATGAGCAGTTCTTC. This sequence encodes CASSYWREGHNEQFF. The rearrangement joins TRBV6-5 to TRBJ2-1; 9 bases are a match to TRBD2. CDR1 is MNHEY and CDR2 is SVGAGI in the germline V gene. V shed 1 base, J shed 5 bases, and the junction held 3 bases outside the gene matches. The CDR3 consists of 15 residues.

The chain is built from TRBV12-5 and TRBJ1-3; the D is unclear. This CDR3 has 13 amino acids. V gave up 6 bases and J gave up 1 base, with 7 bases separating them. Germline loops: CDR1 LGHNT, CDR2 FRNRAP. The CDR3 coding sequence is TGTGCTAGTGGCCCGGGGTCTGGAAACACCATATATTTT. Translated, it gives CASGPGSGNTIYF.

CDR3 sequence (DNA): TGTGCCAGCAGACCGGGCGGAGGCTATGGCTACACCTTC. Its translation is CASRPGGGYGYTF. The rearrangement uses TRBV27 and TRBJ1-2; the D is unclear. The CDR3 runs to 13 residues. The germline V and J ends were trimmed by 6 bases and 4 bases, with 12 bases remaining between them. From germline, CDR1 is MNHEY and CDR2 SMNVEV (reference sequence).

V and J are TRBV4-2 and TRBJ2-7; 9 bases map to TRBD2. V was pared by 2 bases and J by 1 base, with 3 bases of the junction left unmatched. Per the germline V gene, CDR1 is LGHNA and CDR2 is YNFKEQ. This CDR3 contains 15 residues. The CDR3 coding sequence is TGTGCCAGCAGCCAACATAGCGGGAGTTCCTACGAGCAGTACTTC. Residues: CASSQHSGSSYEQYF.